This paragraph covers one T cell receptor beta chain sequence. The source of the sample is a study of cytomegalovirus exposure and HLA in healthy donors. Germline CDR1 is GTSNPN and CDR2 is SVGIG (reference sequence). V gave up 4 bases and J gave up 3 bases, with 20 bases separating them. There are 16 residues in the CDR3. Vbeta (60) and Jbeta (13) primers were used in the PCR. The assay was immunoSEQ multiplex PCR, and TCRdb's table has in-frame clones only and misses some. This table holds about 150,000 clones, 79% found once. Sequencing was performed on PBMCs. The rearrangement joins TRBV30 to TRBJ2-3, with D perhaps TRBD2 (6 bases). This clonotype was obtained from a young man in good health and CMV-seropositive. The CDR3 nucleotides are TGTGCCTGGAAGGTTAAGGCGGGACGGGTGACAGATACGCAGTATTTT. Its protein is CAWKVKAGRVTDTQYF.